The 9 T cell receptor beta chains below come from one sample, sequenced in a study of blood T cells in healthy people across ages. Alongside a J-beta primer mix, a sample-barcoded 5' primer served in a second PCR lasting roughly 7 to 11 cycles. TCRdb reprocessed the 5' RACE reads with MiXCR, giving one entry per CDR3 protein. This sample has about 800,000 distinct CDR3 sequences, with just under 25% found just once. This sample also appeared in a second study, on T cells of mothers and their children.

The sample consisted of blood. These receptors were taken from a boy between 5 and 17 years old in good health.

The rearrangement links TRBV15 to TRBJ2-4; 11 nucleotides line up with TRBD2. The CDR3 is 16 amino acids. CDR1 LNHNV and CDR2 YYDKDF come from the germline V gene (reference sequence). V lost 5 bases to trimming and J lost 0 bases; unmatched junction nucleotides: 3. The chain's CDR3 is CATSLTSGKAKNIQYF. CDR3 nucleotides: TGTGCCACCAGCCTGACTAGCGGGAAAGCCAAAAACATTCAGTACTTC.

The chain uses TRBV5-1 and TRBJ2-5, with a tentative D call TRBD2 (6 bases). CDR1 is SGHRS, CDR2 YFSETQ, per germline. This CDR3 has 16 amino acids. The V and J ends lost 5 bases and 5 bases respectively, with 22 bases between them. In DNA, the CDR3 is TGCGCCAGCAGGGCAACGGGACTCTCGGTTTCCGAGACCCAGTACTTC. It codes for CASRATGLSVSETQYF. Full variable domain (missing parts from reference TRBV5-1 and TRBJ2-5): KAGVTQTPRYLIKTRGQQVTLSCSPISGHRSVSWYQQTPGQGLQFLFEYFSETQRNKGNFPGRFSGRQFSNSRSEMNVSTLELGDSALYLCASRATGLSVSETQYFGPGTRLLVL.

The gene calls are TRBV6-1 and TRBJ2-7; D not resolved. Trimming stripped 5 bases from V and 1 base from J, with 12 bases between. The CDR3 length is 14 residues. Per the germline V gene, CDR1 is MNHNS and CDR2 is SASEGT. The CDR3 region has the DNA TGTGCCAGCAGTCAAAACGGACGGTCCTACGAGCAGTACTTC. It codes for CASSQNGRSYEQYF.

This clonotype showed up just a few times. The V gene is TRBV27, the J gene TRBJ2-7; D is undetermined. The CDR3 extends over 13 amino acids. Trimming took off 5 bases at V and 2 bases at J, with 10 bases between the two ends. In germline, CDR1 is MNHEY, CDR2 SMNVEV (reference sequence). This CDR3 is CASSPREAYEQYF. The DNA for the CDR3 is TGTGCCAGCAGTCCCCGTGAAGCCTACGAGCAGTACTTC.

The table lists this clonotype with a few counts. The chain has TRBV6-2 or TRBV6-3 and TRBJ1-1, with 7 bases fitting TRBD1. V dropped 6 bases and J dropped 5; count of bases not matched to a gene: 9. CDR3 length equals 14 residues. Germline-derived CDR1 and CDR2 are MNHEY and SVGEGT. This chain's CDR3 is CASRPGQLDTEAFF. The CDR3 DNA sequence: TGTGCCAGCAGACCGGGACAGTTAGATACTGAAGCTTTCTTT.

The V gene is TRBV20-1, the J gene TRBJ1-6, with TRBD1 as a possible D gene (6 bases). CDR1 and CDR2 from the germline V gene are DFQATT and SNEGSKA (reference sequence). V dropped 3 bases and J dropped 1 base, with 13 bases sitting between them. This CDR3 has 16 residues. The CDR3 sequence is CSASAGVKSYNSPLHF. In DNA, the CDR3 is TGCAGTGCTAGCGCAGGGGTCAAGTCCTATAATTCACCCCTCCACTTT.

The sample holds a few counts of this clonotype. This chain joins TRBV7-9 and TRBJ1-1, with D possibly TRBD1 on 6 matching bases. The CDR3 consists of 14 residues. Between the trimmed V and J ends, which lost 5 bases and 3 bases, there was a span of 13 bases. Germline CDR1 and CDR2: SEHNR and FQNEAQ (reference sequence). The CDR3 sequence is CASSLGGADTEAFF. For the CDR3, the DNA is TGTGCCAGCAGCCTCGGGGGGGCAGACACTGAAGCTTTCTTT.

The chain carries TRBV7-6 and TRBJ2-5; no clear D gene. Trimming removed 5 bases at V and 1 base at J, with 14 bases between. This CDR3 region has 15 residues. Looked up from germline, CDR1 is SGHVS and CDR2 is FNYEAQ. CDR3 in amino acids: CASSPHLGTQETQYF. As DNA, the CDR3 is TGTGCCAGCAGCCCGCATCTGGGAACCCAAGAGACCCAGTACTTC.

This clonotype was detected a few times. This rearrangement joins TRBV29-1 to TRBJ2-3; no clear D gene. This CDR3 is 13 amino acids long. Per the germline V gene, CDR1 is SQVTM and CDR2 is ANQGSEA. Between the trimmed V and J ends, which lost 5 bases and 3 bases, there was a span of 12 bases. CDR3 in DNA: TGCAGCGTTCGCTCTGGAGAGACAGATACGCAGTATTTT. Protein: CSVRSGETDTQYF.